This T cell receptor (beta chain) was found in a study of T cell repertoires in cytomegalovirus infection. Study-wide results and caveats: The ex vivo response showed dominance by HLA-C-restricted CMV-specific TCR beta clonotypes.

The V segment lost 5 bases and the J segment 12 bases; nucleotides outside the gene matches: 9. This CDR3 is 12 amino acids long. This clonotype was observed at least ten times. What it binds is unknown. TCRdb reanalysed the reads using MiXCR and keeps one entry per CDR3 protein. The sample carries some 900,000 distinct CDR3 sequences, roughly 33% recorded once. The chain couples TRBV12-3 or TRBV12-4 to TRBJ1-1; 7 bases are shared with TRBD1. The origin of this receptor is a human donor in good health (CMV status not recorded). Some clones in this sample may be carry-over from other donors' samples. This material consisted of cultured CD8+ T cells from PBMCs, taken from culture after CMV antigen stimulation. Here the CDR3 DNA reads TGTGCCAGCAGTGAAGGGACAGTCGGAACTTTCTTT. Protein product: CASSEGTVGTFF.